Described below is a single T cell receptor (beta chain) sequence and its context. Its target is unknown. This sample was included in a study of identifying expanded T cells in peripheral blood. General study findings and limits: Roughly 1.2 clones differed between technical replicates, versus approximately 17 and 20 over time. Across healthy donors, higher total template counts meant significantly greater roughly two-week count variance.

Only in-frame clones appear in the TCRdb table, and some are missing; sequencing was by immunoSEQ multiplex PCR. In the table there are about 130,000 clones, approximately 86% of which are singletons. No infections or other immune events were documented during collection. The CDR3 is made up of 17 amino acids. V trimming: 5 bases; J trimming: 2 bases; junction bases outside the gene matches: 11. Germline V lookup: CDR1 MGHRA, CDR2 YSYEKL. The clonotype originates from a person between 18 and 75 years old in good health. V usage is TRBV4-1 and J usage is TRBJ1-4, with 7 bases fitting TRBD1. Sequencing was carried out using blood. CDR3 protein: CASSVVGGRGTNEKLFF. The DNA of the CDR3 is TGCGCCAGCAGCGTCGTAGGGGGCAGAGGGACTAATGAAAAACTGTTTTTT.